A selection of T cell receptor beta chains follows, all from one sample in a study of regulatory T cells in long-lasting Graves disease. TCRdb called the multiplex PCR reads again in MiXCR, with one record for every CDR3 protein. Of 450,000 to 600,000 distinct CDR3 sequences listed, 16% are singletons. The sample was also linked to a second study, of T cells in Graves' hyperthyroidism and ophthalmopathy.

The source material was peripheral blood mononuclear cells (PBMCs), sampled at new diagnosis, from a patient treated with antithyroid drugs. All receptors derive from a man in his forties with Graves disease. Both conserved end residues are part of each CDR3. A D gene is named only where the DNA matches it firmly. A clone size is listed for some rows: how often the clone was seen (once, few, many), or a class if it is expanded.

D gene,V gene,J gene,clone size,CDR3 protein,CDR3 DNA
TRBD2,TRBV27,TRBJ2-1,many,CASSLSGLAASYNEQFF,TGTGCCAGCAGTTTATCTGGACTAGCGGCCTCCTACAATGAGCAGTTCTTC
TRBD2,TRBV27,TRBJ2-1,many,CASSRLAGINEQFF,TGTGCCAGCAGTCGACTAGCGGGAATCAATGAGCAGTTCTTC
-,TRBV3-1,TRBJ1-2,many,CASSQDRGQRGYTF,TGTGCCAGCAGCCAAGATCGAGGACAGAGGGGCTACACCTTC
-,TRBV2,TRBJ2-1,-,CASSDLGNEQFF,TGTGCCAGCAGTGACCTCGGTAATGAGCAGTTCTTC
-,TRBV5-1,TRBJ1-3,many,CASSFGGASSGNTIYF,TGCGCCAGCAGCTTCGGGGGAGCGAGCTCTGGAAACACCATATATTTT
TRBD2,TRBV2,TRBJ2-1,many,CASRELAAGYNEQFF,TGTGCCAGCAGGGAACTAGCGGCCGGCTACAATGAGCAGTTCTTC
-,TRBV2,TRBJ2-3,-,CASSPQGGEADTQYF,TGTGCCAGCAGCCCCCAGGGAGGAGAAGCAGATACGCAGTATTTT
-,TRBV4-1,TRBJ2-2,-,CASSQGITNTGELFF,TGCGCCAGCAGCCAAGGCATTACGAACACCGGGGAGCTGTTTTTT
-,TRBV6-5,TRBJ2-7,many,CASSYSDRYEQYF,TGTGCCAGCAGTTACTCGGACAGATACGAGCAGTACTTC
-,TRBV20-1,TRBJ1-4,few,CSARDLGRRGEKLFF,TGCAGTGCTAGAGATTTGGGACGGCGTGGGGAAAAACTGTTTTTT
TRBD2,TRBV6-1,TRBJ2-7,many,CASRQAGSSEQYF,TGTGCCAGCAGACAAGCGGGATCTAGCGAGCAGTACTTC
TRBD2,TRBV19,TRBJ2-1,-,CASSRLAVNNEQFF,TGTGCCAGCAGCAGACTAGCGGTTAACAATGAGCAGTTCTTC
-,TRBV5-1,TRBJ1-5,many,CASSLGSAGQPQHF,TGCGCCAGCAGCTTAGGGTCTGCGGGGCAGCCCCAGCATTTT
-,TRBV15,TRBJ2-5,many,CATSRVRVETQYF,TGTGCCACCAGCAGAGTTAGGGTTGAGACCCAGTACTTC
-,TRBV2,TRBJ2-1,many,CATDDRLGLGEQFF,TGTGCCACCGACGATCGCCTTGGACTGGGAGAGCAGTTCTTC
-,TRBV11-2,TRBJ2-6,many,CASSLQPSGANVLTF,TGTGCCAGCAGCTTACAGCCAAGCGGGGCCAACGTCCTGACTTTC
TRBD2,TRBV20-1,TRBJ2-1,few,CSASRRTSGRSEQFF,TGCAGTGCTAGTCGCAGGACTAGCGGGAGAAGTGAGCAGTTCTTC
TRBD1,TRBV20-1,TRBJ2-7,many,CSASGDRGNEQYF,TGCAGTGCTAGTGGGGACAGGGGCAACGAGCAGTACTTC
-,TRBV19,TRBJ2-3,-,CASSLRGAPRADTQYF,TGTGCCAGTAGTCTACGGGGGGCCCCCAGGGCAGATACGCAGTATTTT
-,TRBV29-1,TRBJ2-1,few,CSVLGGVYNEQFF,TGCAGCGTTTTAGGGGGAGTGTACAATGAGCAGTTCTTC
-,TRBV12-3/TRBV12-4,TRBJ1-1,many,CASSPVNPNTEAFF,TGTGCCAGCAGCCCTGTAAACCCGAACACTGAAGCCTTCTTT
TRBD2,TRBV29-1,TRBJ2-7,-,CSVATGTSGLYEQYF,TGCAGCGTAGCTACCGGGACTAGCGGCCTCTACGAGCAGTACTTC
TRBD2,TRBV6-5,TRBJ2-7,many,CASSYGLVNPYEQYF,TGTGCCAGCAGTTACGGACTAGTAAACCCCTACGAGCAGTACTTC
TRBD1,TRBV6-2/TRBV6-3,TRBJ2-1,many,CASRRGQGSPSSYNEQFF,TGTGCCAGCAGACGGGGACAGGGGTCACCGAGCTCCTACAATGAGCAGTTCTTC
-,TRBV5-1,TRBJ1-1,-,CASSLGLGATEAFF,TGCGCCAGCAGCTTGGGGTTGGGTGCCACTGAAGCTTTCTTT
-,TRBV30,TRBJ2-7,many,CAWTGLYEQYF,TGTGCCTGGACAGGACTCTACGAGCAGTACTTC
-,TRBV25-1,TRBJ2-3,-,CASSLGTRRTDTQYF,TGTGCCAGCAGCTTGGGGACACGACGCACAGATACGCAGTATTTT